This passage covers 12 T cell receptor beta chains from one sample sequenced in a study of T-cell reconstitution after alpha-beta-depleted transplantation in children. Researchers prepared the TCRbeta library using unique molecular identifiers, the study reports. TCRdb independently ran MiXCR on the PCR reads; one entry per CDR3 protein. In the table there are almost 600,000 distinct CDR3 sequences, about a quarter of which are singletons. Material: PBMCs, obtained before TCRalphabeta/CD19-depleted stem cell transplant. These TCRs come from a boy in the first two years of life with Wiskott-Aldrich syndrome, due to receive a stem cell transplant.

This chain connects TRBV7-9 to TRBJ1-4, with a weak D call TRBD1 (6 bases). The CDR3 is made up of 15 amino acids. Germline V lookup: CDR1 SEHNR, CDR2 FQNEAQ (reference sequence). Trimming shortened V by 5 bases and J by 7 bases, and 17 bases separated the two germline ends. CDR3 loop: CASSLRTGGGEKLFF. The DNA of the CDR3 is TGTGCCAGCAGCCTCCGCACGGGGGGCGGTGAAAAACTGTTTTTT.

This clonotype has a handful of counts. The chain uses TRBV9 and TRBJ2-7; D uncertain. The CDR3 extends over 15 amino acids. V lost 0 bases to trimming and J lost 2 bases, with 12 bases between them. CDR1 and CDR2 (germline): SGDLS, YYNGEE. CDR3 nucleotide sequence: TGTGCCAGCAGCGTAGCTGGAGCCCCAACCTACGAGCAGTACTTC. This encodes CASSVAGAPTYEQYF. The full variable domain, in which reference TRBV9 and TRBJ2-7 provide the parts outside the CDR3, is DSGVTQTPKHLITATGQRVTLRCSPRSGDLSVYWYQQSLDQGLQFLIQYYNGEERAKGNILERFSAQQFPDLHSELNLSSLELGDSALYFCASSVAGAPTYEQYFGPGTRLTVT.

This chain connects TRBV14 to TRBJ2-1; 9 bases agree with TRBD2. There are 16 residues in the CDR3. The V and J ends lost 1 base and 7 bases, in that order; junction bases with no gene match: 8. Germline V gene data show CDR1 as SGHDN and CDR2 as FVKESK. The CDR3: CASSQVASGIWNEQFF. DNA of the CDR3: TGTGCCAGCAGCCAAGTTGCTAGCGGGATTTGGAATGAGCAGTTCTTC.

This clonotype showed up just a few times. The chain is built from TRBV7-7 and TRBJ2-2; D is undetermined. V was clipped by 5 bases and J by 4 bases, with 11 bases between them. Germline V gene sequence: CDR1 SSHAT, CDR2 FNYEAQ (reference sequence). The length of the CDR3 is 14 residues. The CDR3 protein is CASSPKGTTGELFF. The CDR3 DNA sequence: TGTGCCAGCAGCCCCAAGGGAACCACCGGGGAGCTGTTTTTT.

Notes on this clonotype: A single base separates this from a much larger clone, so it may be a read error. The chain employs TRBV5-1 and TRBJ1-5; TRBD1 aligns across 10 bases. The CDR3 is 15 residues long. Germline-derived CDR1 and CDR2 are SGHRS and YFSETQ. With 4 bases clipped from V and 3 bases from J, the junction kept 4 bases outside the gene matches. The CDR3 protein is CASSAGTGVNQPQHF. The CDR3 nucleotides are TGCGCCAGCAGCGCCGGGACAGGGGTCAATCAGCCCCAGCATTTT.

The chain carries TRBV18 and TRBJ2-2, with 11 bases aligning to TRBD2. Losses at the gene ends were 6 bases for V and 0 bases for J; bases not matched to a gene: 12. Germline values: CDR1 KGHSH, CDR2 LQKENI. The CDR3 consists of 19 residues. The CDR3 loop reads CASSPLALAGGTNTGELFF. CDR3 in DNA: TGTGCCAGCTCCCCGCTGGCCCTAGCGGGAGGCACGAACACCGGGGAGCTGTTTTTT.

The chain recombines TRBV20-1 with TRBJ2-1; D gene ambiguous. V was trimmed by 3 bases and J by 0 bases, leaving 9 bases between them. The CDR3 extends over 14 amino acids. Germline CDR1 reads DFQATT; CDR2 reads SNEGSKA (reference sequence). CDR3 DNA: TGCAGTGCTAGTCTGCTTAACTCCTACAATGAGCAGTTCTTC. This sequence encodes CSASLLNSYNEQFF.

This clonotype has only a few counts. The genes are TRBV5-1 and TRBJ2-1; 10 bases fit TRBD1. Trimming took 0 bases from V and 3 from J; bases not matched to a gene: 3. The CDR3 has 16 amino acids. Germline CDR1 is SGHRS and CDR2 is YFSETQ. The CDR3 bases are TGCGCCAGCAGCTTGGACGGGACAGGGGACTACAATGAGCAGTTCTTC. This encodes CASSLDGTGDYNEQFF.

This clonotype was observed once. This chain connects TRBV11-2 to TRBJ2-7; D is possibly TRBD2 (5 bases). Trimming cost V 4 bases and J 4 bases, with 29 bases left between them. Germline CDR1 and CDR2: SGHAT and FQNNGV. The CDR3 runs to 19 residues. CDR3 in DNA: TGTGCCAGCAGCTCCCTTATCCGGTTTAGCGAACCCTTATCTTACGAGCAGTACTTC. Translated, it gives CASSSLIRFSEPLSYEQYF.

This clonotype has a handful of counts. This chain uses TRBV29-1 with TRBJ2-3, with D unresolved. Germline V gene sequence: CDR1 SQVTM, CDR2 ANQGSEA. The CDR3 consists of 12 residues. CDR3 region: CGSAAATDTQYF. In DNA, the CDR3 is TGCGGATCGGCCGCGGCCACAGATACGCAGTATTTT.

In this sample, this clonotype turned up a few times. V usage is TRBV5-1 and J usage is TRBJ2-1; D possibly corresponds to TRBD2 (5 bases). Germline V CDR1 and CDR2: SGHRS, YFSETQ. Trimming removed 2 bases from V and 3 bases from J, with 12 bases in between. This CDR3 has 15 amino acids. The CDR3 protein is CASSFKGSSYNEQFF. Here the CDR3 DNA reads TGCGCCAGCAGCTTTAAAGGGAGTAGCTACAATGAGCAGTTCTTC.

The CDR3 region has the DNA TGCGCCAGCAGCTTGGGCCTATCGGGACAGGGTATCTACGAGCAGTACTTC. Amino acids: CASSLGLSGQGIYEQYF. The genes are TRBV5-1 and TRBJ2-7, with 9 nucleotides matching TRBD1. V shed 0 bases, J shed 3 bases, and the junction held 10 bases outside the gene matches. CDR3 size: 17 residues. Germline CDR1 and CDR2: SGHRS and YFSETQ.